The 29 T cell receptor beta chains given below trace back to one sample, sequenced in a study of blood T cell repertoires in COVID-19. Assay: immunoSEQ multiplex PCR; the TCRdb copy retains only in-frame clones and omits some. The table records around 160,000 clones, around 81% of them present only once. What was sequenced was peripheral blood. The receptors stem from a human donor with acute or convalescent COVID-19. The donor label of this sample is uncertain.

This rearrangement joins TRBV5-1 to TRBJ2-3; possibly TRBD2 for D (7 bases). Trimming removed 4 bases at V and 4 bases at J, with 19 bases between. Germline V CDR1 and CDR2: SGHRS, YFSETQ. The CDR3 is made up of 16 amino acids. The CDR3 reads CASSPRPGGPSDTQYF. For the CDR3, the DNA is TGCGCCAGCAGCCCCAGGCCGGGGGGCCCCTCAGATACGCAGTATTTT. The whole variable domain, filled in from reference TRBV5-1 and TRBJ2-3, reads KAGVTQTPRYLIKTRGQQVTLSCSPISGHRSVSWYQQTPGQGLQFLFEYFSETQRNKGNFPGRFSGRQFSNSRSEMNVSTLELGDSALYLCASSPRPGGPSDTQYFGPGTRLTVL.

The V gene is TRBV2, the J gene TRBJ2-7; D not certain. The CDR3 loop spans 13 amino acids. Germline CDR1 reads SNHLY; CDR2 reads FYNNEI. V lost 7 bases and J 2 bases, leaving 12 bases between the germline ends. This CDR3 is CASILNVAYEQYV. In DNA, the CDR3 is TGTGCCAGCATTCTCAACGTAGCCTACGAGCAGTACGTC.

This clone was seen repeatedly, ten times or more. The V gene is TRBV6-1, the J gene TRBJ1-2, with 9 bases aligning to TRBD1. This CDR3 comprises 17 residues. J was trimmed by 1 base and V by 3 bases; bases with no gene match: 9. Per germline, CDR1 MNHNS and CDR2 SASEGT. The CDR3 region is CASSEGTGRTFNYGYTF. The CDR3 bases are TGTGCCAGCAGTGAGGGGACAGGGCGAACTTTTAACTATGGCTACACCTTC.

The chain employs TRBV6-2 or TRBV6-3 and TRBJ2-1, with D tentatively TRBD2 (5 bases). The CDR3 totals 13 residues. The germline gives CDR1 MNHEY, CDR2 SVGEGT. Between the trimmed V and J ends, which lost 5 bases and 2 bases, there was a span of 7 bases. In DNA form, the CDR3 reads TGTGCCAGCAGTCACGGGACCTACAATGAGCAGTTCTTC. Its translation is CASSHGTYNEQFF.

The chain is built from TRBV3-1 (or the pseudogene TRBV3-2) and TRBJ1-1; D is possibly TRBD1 (5 bases). This CDR3 contains 13 residues. The germline V gene has CDR1 LGHDT and CDR2 YNNKEL (reference sequence). The ends were cut back, 3 bases at V and 7 bases at J, with 12 bases in the middle. The CDR3 here is CASSQAVGVEAFF. The CDR3 nucleotides read TGTGCCAGCAGCCAGGCCGTAGGGGTTGAAGCTTTCTTT.

This clone was picked up a small number of times. The DNA of the CDR3 is TGCGCCAGCAGTGAGGGCAGAAATCCGAACACCGGGGAGCTGTTTTTT. Its translation is CASSEGRNPNTGELFF. V and J are TRBV10-2 and TRBJ2-2; no reliable D call. Trimming left V 2 bases short and J 0 bases short, with 10 bases between. Germline V gene sequence: CDR1 WSHSY, CDR2 SAAADI. The CDR3 totals 16 residues.

The genes are TRBV27 and TRBJ2-1, with TRBD1 matching 9 bases. CDR3 length: 15 residues. J lost 4 bases, V lost 8 bases, and 9 bases had no gene match. Germline V gives CDR1 MNHEY, CDR2 SMNVEV (reference sequence). The CDR3 spells CASGQGTGFYNEQFF. The CDR3, as DNA: TGTGCCAGCGGTCAGGGGACAGGGTTTTACAATGAGCAGTTCTTC.

The J gene is TRBJ2-5, the V gene TRBV6-5; TRBD2 aligns across 9 bases. V was clipped by 1 base and J by 1 base; unmatched bases: 4. The CDR3 is 16 amino acids. Germline values: CDR1 MNHEY, CDR2 SVGAGI. The CDR3 here is CASSYFRGGAQETQYF. In DNA, the CDR3 is TGTGCCAGCAGTTACTTCCGCGGGGGGGCCCAAGAGACCCAGTACTTC.

The rearrangement joins TRBV11-2 to TRBJ1-1; 8 bases are a match to TRBD1. V dropped 1 base and J dropped 11; count of bases not matched to a gene: 3. CDR1 is SGHAT, CDR2 FQNNGV, per germline. This CDR3 is 12 amino acids long. This chain's CDR3 is CASSLGAGGAFF. CDR3 in DNA: TGTGCCAGCAGCTTAGGGGCAGGGGGCGCTTTCTTT. The entire variable domain, with the rest obtained from reference TRBV11-2 and TRBJ1-1, is as follows: EAGVAQSPRYKIIEKRQSVAFWCNPISGHATLYWYQQILGQGPKLLIQFQNNGVVDDSQLPKDRFSAERLKGVDSTLKIQPAKLEDSAVYLCASSLGAGGAFFGQGTRLTVV.

This clone showed up just a few times. V gene TRBV28 combines with J gene TRBJ1-4; 10 nucleotides align to TRBD1. Germline CDR1 MDHEN, CDR2 SYDVKM. The CDR3 sequence is 15 residues long. V trimming: 5 bases; J trimming: 5 bases; junction bases outside the gene matches: 5. This CDR3 reads CASSPLGQGNEKLFF. CDR3 sequence (DNA): TGTGCCAGCAGTCCCCTGGGACAGGGGAATGAAAAACTGTTTTTT.

This sequence joins TRBV11-2 and TRBJ1-3; D gene uncertain. The V end was cut by 4 bases, the J end by 6 bases, with 10 bases between. The CDR3 is 13 amino acids. Germline CDR1 is SGHAT and CDR2 is FQNNGV. CDR3 protein: CASSSWALNTIYF. In DNA form, the CDR3 reads TGTGCCAGCAGCTCGTGGGCGCTAAACACCATATATTTT.

This chain links TRBV2 with TRBJ1-2, with 7 positions matching TRBD1. The J segment lost 7 bases and the V segment lost 5 bases, leaving 7 bases of the junction unmatched. From germline, CDR1 is SNHLY and CDR2 FYNNEI. CDR3 size: 13 residues. The CDR3, as DNA: TGTGCCAGCAGTCCTCAAAACAGGGGTGGCTACACCTTC. Amino acid sequence: CASSPQNRGGYTF.

This chain joins TRBV7-9 and TRBJ2-1; 7 bases align to TRBD1. The CDR3 totals 14 residues. V lost 6 bases and J lost 3; bases outside the gene matches: 5. In germline, CDR1 is SEHNR, CDR2 FQNEAQ (reference sequence). Here the CDR3 DNA reads TGTGCCAGCAGAGTAGGGGGCAGCTACAATGAGCAGTTCTTC. This sequence encodes CASRVGGSYNEQFF.

The chain is built from TRBV10-1 and TRBJ2-3; 10 nucleotides agree with TRBD2. This CDR3 has 16 residues. CDR1 and CDR2 from the germline V gene are WNHNN and SYGVQD (reference sequence). The V segment lost 3 bases and the J segment 7 bases; nucleotides outside the gene matches: 10. The CDR3 protein is CASSDFSGGAGNTQYF. CDR3 in DNA: TGCGCCAGCAGTGACTTCAGCGGGGGGGCCGGGAATACGCAGTATTTT.

The chain is built from TRBV5-1 and TRBJ2-4, with D possibly matching TRBD2 (6 bases). The CDR3 is made up of 16 amino acids. Per the germline V gene, CDR1 is SGHRS and CDR2 is YFSETQ. The V end was cut by 4 bases, the J end by 6 bases, with 20 bases between. The CDR3 reads CASSPEPGYGRNIQYF. The DNA for the CDR3 is TGCGCCAGCAGCCCGGAACCAGGGTACGGGAGAAACATTCAGTACTTC.

The rearrangement joins TRBV15 to TRBJ1-1, with D tentatively TRBD1 (5 bases). With 5 bases removed from V and 4 bases from J, the gap between germline ends came to 14 bases. The CDR3 sequence is 14 residues long. The germline V gene has CDR1 LNHNV and CDR2 YYDKDF (reference sequence). The CDR3, as DNA: TGTGCCACCAGCCCTAGAAGGGGTAGCACTGAAGCTTTCTTT. This translates into CATSPRRGSTEAFF. The full variable domain, its missing parts supplied by reference TRBV15 and TRBJ1-1, is DAMVIQNPRYQVTQFGKPVTLSCSQTLNHNVMYWYQQKSSQAPKLLFHYYDKDFNNEADTPDNFQSRRPNTSFCFLDIRSPGLGDTAMYLCATSPRRGSTEAFFGQGTRLTVV.

CDR3 sequence reads: CASSLQGNSYEQYF. CDR3 DNA sequence: TGTGCCAGCAGCCTTCAGGGGAACTCCTACGAGCAGTACTTC. V usage is TRBV9 and J usage is TRBJ2-7, with D perhaps TRBD1 (6 bases). CDR3 length equals 14 residues. Germline CDR1 SGDLS, CDR2 YYNGEE. Trimming shortened V by 4 bases and J by 0 bases, and 11 bases separated the two germline ends. Filled out from reference TRBV9 and TRBJ2-7, the complete variable domain reads DSGVTQTPKHLITATGQRVTLRCSPRSGDLSVYWYQQSLDQGLQFLIQYYNGEERAKGNILERFSAQQFPDLHSELNLSSLELGDSALYFCASSLQGNSYEQYFGPGTRLTVT.

The chain has TRBV18 and TRBJ1-5, with no clear D. The V gene's germline CDR1 is KGHSH and CDR2 LQKENI. The CDR3 runs to 16 residues. The V and J ends lost 2 bases and 0 bases respectively, with 11 bases between them. CDR3 sequence reads: CASSPYSQYSNQPQHF. CDR3 nucleotide sequence: TGTGCCAGCTCACCATATAGCCAGTATAGCAATCAGCCCCAGCATTTT.

J is TRBJ2-3 and V is TRBV11-3; 10 bases map to TRBD1. CDR3 length equals 15 residues. CDR1 and CDR2 (germline): SGHNT, YENEEA. The V segment lost 5 bases and the J segment 6 bases; nucleotides outside the gene matches: 8. CDR3 sequence: CASSPRQGAIDTQYF. Here the CDR3 DNA reads TGTGCCAGCAGCCCAAGACAGGGGGCGATTGATACGCAGTATTTT.

The chain's CDR3 is CASSMGHPTLGTEAFF. CDR3 in DNA: TGTGCCAGTAGTATGGGGCATCCCACTTTGGGCACTGAAGCTTTCTTT. This chain links TRBV19 with TRBJ1-1; possible D gene TRBD1, 5 bases. This CDR3 contains 16 residues. Trimming shortened V by 3 bases and J by 4 bases, and 18 bases separated the two germline ends. Germline CDR1 is LNHDA and CDR2 is SQIVND (reference sequence).

The chain carries TRBV6-1 and TRBJ1-5; D perhaps matches TRBD1 (5 bases). CDR3 length: 16 residues. The V gene lost 1 base and the J gene lost 3 bases, with 13 bases spanning the gap. Germline V CDR1 and CDR2: MNHNS, SASEGT. The CDR3 protein is CASSEGWRQSNQPQHF. CDR3 bases: TGTGCCAGCAGTGAAGGGTGGAGACAGTCCAATCAGCCCCAGCATTTT.

The rearrangement uses TRBV9 and TRBJ1-2, with D possibly matching TRBD1 (5 bases). The V end lost 4 bases, the J end lost 3 bases, and 13 bases lay between the germline ends. The CDR3 runs to 14 residues. Germline values: CDR1 SGDLS, CDR2 YYNGEE. The CDR3 region has the DNA TGTGCCAGCAGCCCCACGGGGGACTACTATGGCTACACCTTC. This gives the protein CASSPTGDYYGYTF. The full variable domain, in which reference TRBV9 and TRBJ1-2 provide the parts outside the CDR3, is DSGVTQTPKHLITATGQRVTLRCSPRSGDLSVYWYQQSLDQGLQFLIQYYNGEERAKGNILERFSAQQFPDLHSELNLSSLELGDSALYFCASSPTGDYYGYTFGSGTRLTVV.

The chain combines TRBV13 with TRBJ2-1; D possibly corresponds to TRBD2 (7 bases). The CDR3 runs 16 residues. V was cut by 5 bases and J by 6 bases, with 20 bases left in between. CDR1 and CDR2 from the germline V gene are PRHDT and FYEKMQ (reference sequence). The CDR3 here is CASSRDLGEGGNEQFF. The DNA for the CDR3 is TGTGCCAGCAGCCGAGACTTAGGGGAGGGGGGCAATGAGCAGTTCTTC. Together with reference TRBV13 and TRBJ2-1, the CDR3 gives the full variable domain: AAGVIQSPRHLIKEKRETATLKCYPIPRHDTVYWYQQGPGQDPQFLISFYEKMQSDKGSIPDRFSAQQFSDYHSELNMSSLELGDSALYFCASSRDLGEGGNEQFFGPGTRLTVL.

The V gene is TRBV7-2, the J gene TRBJ2-1, with 9 positions matching TRBD2. The germline gives CDR1 SGHTA, CDR2 FQGNSA. J gave up 13 bases and V 5 bases, and 6 bases lay outside the gene matches. This CDR3 contains 12 residues. The CDR3 nucleotides are TGTGCCAGCAGCCCAACCGGGACTAGCCAGTTCTTC. This sequence encodes CASSPTGTSQFF.

This chain uses TRBV19 with TRBJ1-3, with D maybe TRBD1 (5 bases). The germline V gene has CDR1 LNHDA and CDR2 SQIVND (reference sequence). The V and J ends lost 6 bases and 0 bases respectively, with 9 bases between them. This CDR3 comprises 14 residues. CDR3 in amino acids: CASRGLTSGNTIYF. The CDR3 coding sequence is TGTGCCAGTAGGGGACTGACCTCTGGAAACACCATATATTTT.

The chain uses TRBV7-3 and TRBJ2-1; 7 nucleotides match TRBD2. V was pared by 1 base and J by 10 bases, with 7 bases of the junction left unmatched. This CDR3 comprises 14 residues. Germline values: CDR1 SGHTA, CDR2 FQGTGA. CDR3 DNA: TGTGCCAGCAGCTTAAATGGCGGGGGAGGCGAGCAGTTCTTC. Encoded protein: CASSLNGGGGEQFF.

This clone was observed a few times. The chain combines TRBV4-1 with TRBJ1-2; D call uncertain. Trimming left V 6 bases short and J 4 bases short, with 12 bases between. The CDR3 consists of 13 residues. Germline CDR1 reads MGHRA; CDR2 reads YSYEKL. The CDR3 is CASSAGLLYGYTF. In DNA, the CDR3 is TGCGCCAGCAGTGCGGGTCTACTCTATGGCTACACCTTC.

This clone appeared a few times. The V call is TRBV3-1 (or the pseudogene TRBV3-2), the J call TRBJ2-7; D perhaps matches TRBD1 (6 bases). The CDR3 is made up of 15 amino acids. The ends were cut back, 4 bases at V and 2 bases at J, with 15 bases in the middle. Germline V lookup: CDR1 LGHDT, CDR2 YNNKEL (reference sequence). CDR3 sequence reads: CASSPVMTGAYEQYF. CDR3 sequence (DNA): TGTGCCAGCAGCCCCGTTATGACAGGCGCCTACGAGCAGTACTTC.

The CDR3 nucleotides are TGTGCCTGGGGCCTTAATGAAAAACTGTTTTTT. Amino acids: CAWGLNEKLFF. The chain uses TRBV30 and TRBJ1-4; D is unclear. Germline loops: CDR1 GTSNPN, CDR2 SVGIG (reference sequence). The CDR3 loop spans 11 amino acids. V lost 5 bases and J lost 4, with 5 bases in between.